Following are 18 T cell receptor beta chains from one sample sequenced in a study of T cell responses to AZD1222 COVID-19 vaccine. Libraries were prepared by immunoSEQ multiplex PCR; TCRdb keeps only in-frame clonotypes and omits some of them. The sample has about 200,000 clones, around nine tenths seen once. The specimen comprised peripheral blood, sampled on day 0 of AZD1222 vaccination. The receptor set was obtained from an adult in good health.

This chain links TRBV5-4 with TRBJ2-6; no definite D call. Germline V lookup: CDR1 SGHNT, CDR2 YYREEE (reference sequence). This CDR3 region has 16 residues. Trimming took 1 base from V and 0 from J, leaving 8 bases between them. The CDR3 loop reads CASSLFSPSGANVLTF. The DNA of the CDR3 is TGTGCCAGCAGCTTGTTCTCTCCCTCTGGGGCCAACGTCCTGACTTTC.

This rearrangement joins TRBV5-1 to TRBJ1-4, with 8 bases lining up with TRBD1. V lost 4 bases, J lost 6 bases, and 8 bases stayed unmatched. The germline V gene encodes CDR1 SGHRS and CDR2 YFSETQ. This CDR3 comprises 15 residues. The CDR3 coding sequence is TGCGCCAGCAGCCCGACGGGACAGGCCGATGAAAAACTGTTTTTT. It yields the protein CASSPTGQADEKLFF.

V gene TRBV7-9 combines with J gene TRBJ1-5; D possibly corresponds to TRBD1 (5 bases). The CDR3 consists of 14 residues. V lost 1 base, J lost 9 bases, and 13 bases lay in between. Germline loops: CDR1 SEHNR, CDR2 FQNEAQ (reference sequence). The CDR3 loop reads CASSLDGAVRPQHF. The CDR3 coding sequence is TGTGCCAGCAGCTTAGACGGGGCAGTTCGGCCCCAGCATTTT.

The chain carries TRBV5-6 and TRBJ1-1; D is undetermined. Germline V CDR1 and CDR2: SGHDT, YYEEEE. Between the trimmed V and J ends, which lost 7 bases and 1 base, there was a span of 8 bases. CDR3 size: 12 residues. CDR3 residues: CASGRWNTEAFF. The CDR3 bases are TGTGCCAGCGGTCGGTGGAACACTGAAGCTTTCTTT.

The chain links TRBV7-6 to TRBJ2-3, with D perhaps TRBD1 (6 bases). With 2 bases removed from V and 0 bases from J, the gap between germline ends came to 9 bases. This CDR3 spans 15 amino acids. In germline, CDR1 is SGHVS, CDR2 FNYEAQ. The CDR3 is CASSLRGFSTDTQYF. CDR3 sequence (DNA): TGTGCCAGCAGCTTAAGGGGGTTTAGCACAGATACGCAGTATTTT.

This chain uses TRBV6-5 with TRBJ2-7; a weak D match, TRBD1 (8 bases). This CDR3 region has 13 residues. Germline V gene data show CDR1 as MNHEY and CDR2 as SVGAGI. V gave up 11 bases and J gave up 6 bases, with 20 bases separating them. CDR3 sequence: CAGAGHRGGEQYF. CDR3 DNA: TGTGCCGGAGCTGGTCACAGGGGGGGCGAGCAGTACTTC.

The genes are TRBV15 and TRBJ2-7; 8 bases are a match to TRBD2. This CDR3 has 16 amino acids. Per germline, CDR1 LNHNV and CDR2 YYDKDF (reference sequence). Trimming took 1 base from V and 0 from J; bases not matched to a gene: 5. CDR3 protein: CATSRARGASSYEQYF. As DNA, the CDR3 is TGTGCCACCAGCAGAGCGCGGGGGGCCTCCTCCTACGAGCAGTACTTC.

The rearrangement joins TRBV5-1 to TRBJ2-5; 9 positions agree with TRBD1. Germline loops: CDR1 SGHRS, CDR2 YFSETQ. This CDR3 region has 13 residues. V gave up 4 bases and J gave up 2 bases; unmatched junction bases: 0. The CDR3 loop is CASSGTGQETQYF. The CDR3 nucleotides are TGCGCCAGCAGCGGGACAGGGCAAGAGACCCAGTACTTC.

The CDR3 is CASRAGGISVHEQFF. DNA of the CDR3: TGCGCCAGCAGAGCGGGGGGTATCTCTGTCCATGAGCAGTTCTTC. The rearrangement links TRBV5-1 to TRBJ2-1, with TRBD2 matching over 9 bases. Germline V gene lookup returns CDR1 SGHRS and CDR2 YFSETQ. The CDR3 is made up of 15 amino acids. The trim removed 5 bases at V and 8 bases at J, leaving 11 bases unmatched.

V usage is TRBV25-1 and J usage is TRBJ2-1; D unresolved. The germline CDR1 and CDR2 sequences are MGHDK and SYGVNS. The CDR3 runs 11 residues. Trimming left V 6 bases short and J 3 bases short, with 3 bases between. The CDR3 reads CASRDYNEQFF. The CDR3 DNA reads TGTGCCAGCAGAGACTACAATGAGCAGTTCTTC.

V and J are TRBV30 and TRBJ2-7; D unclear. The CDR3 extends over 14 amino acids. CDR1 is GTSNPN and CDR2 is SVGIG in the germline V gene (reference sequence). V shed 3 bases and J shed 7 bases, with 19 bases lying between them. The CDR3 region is CAWRPLARSREQYF. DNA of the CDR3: TGTGCCTGGAGACCCCTCGCCCGTTCTAGGGAGCAGTACTTC.

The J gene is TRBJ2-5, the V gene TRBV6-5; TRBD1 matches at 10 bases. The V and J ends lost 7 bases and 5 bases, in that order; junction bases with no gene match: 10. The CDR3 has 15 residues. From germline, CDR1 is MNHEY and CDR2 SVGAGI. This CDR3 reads CASTRRWTGGETQYF. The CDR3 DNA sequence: TGTGCCAGCACCAGACGTTGGACAGGGGGGGAGACCCAGTACTTC.

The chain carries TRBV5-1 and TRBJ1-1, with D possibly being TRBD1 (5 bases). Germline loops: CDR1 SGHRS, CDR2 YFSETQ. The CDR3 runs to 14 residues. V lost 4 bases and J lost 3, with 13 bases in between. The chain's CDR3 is CASSPGDRDTEAFF. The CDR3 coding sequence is TGCGCCAGCAGCCCGGGGGACCGCGACACTGAAGCTTTCTTT.

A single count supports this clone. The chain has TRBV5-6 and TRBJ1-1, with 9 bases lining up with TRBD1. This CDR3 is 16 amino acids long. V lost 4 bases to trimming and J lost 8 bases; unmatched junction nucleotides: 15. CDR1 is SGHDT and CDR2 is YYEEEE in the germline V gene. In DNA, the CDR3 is TGTGCCAGCAGCCTGGTAAACGGGGACAGGGATTCGGAAGCTTTCTTT. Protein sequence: CASSLVNGDRDSEAFF. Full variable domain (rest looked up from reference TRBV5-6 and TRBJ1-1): DAGVTQSPTHLIKTRGQQVTLRCSPKSGHDTVSWYQQALGQGPQFIFQYYEEEERQRGNFPDRFSGHQFPNYSSELNVNALLLGDSALYLCASSLVNGDRDSEAFFGQGTRLTVV.

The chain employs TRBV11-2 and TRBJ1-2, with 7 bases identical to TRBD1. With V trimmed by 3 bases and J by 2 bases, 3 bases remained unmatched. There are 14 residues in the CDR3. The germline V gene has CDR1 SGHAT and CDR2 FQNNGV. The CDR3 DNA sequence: TGTGCCAGCAGCTTCGGGACAGAAAACTATGGCTACACCTTC. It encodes CASSFGTENYGYTF.

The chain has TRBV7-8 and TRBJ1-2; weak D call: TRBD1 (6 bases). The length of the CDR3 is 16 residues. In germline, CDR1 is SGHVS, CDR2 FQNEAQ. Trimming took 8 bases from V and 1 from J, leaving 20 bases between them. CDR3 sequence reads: CASAETAGAINYGYTF. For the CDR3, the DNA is TGTGCCAGCGCCGAGACCGCAGGGGCGATTAACTATGGCTACACCTTC.

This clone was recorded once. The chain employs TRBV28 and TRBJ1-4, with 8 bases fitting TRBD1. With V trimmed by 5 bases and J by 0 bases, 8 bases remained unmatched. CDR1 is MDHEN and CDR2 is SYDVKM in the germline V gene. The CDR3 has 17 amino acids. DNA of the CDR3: TGTGCCAGCAGTCTAGCAGGGGGCCTTGCAACTAATGAAAAACTGTTTTTT. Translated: CASSLAGGLATNEKLFF. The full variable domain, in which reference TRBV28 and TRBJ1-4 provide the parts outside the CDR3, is DVKVTQSSRYLVKRTGEKVFLECVQDMDHENMFWYRQDPGLGLRLIYFSYDVKMKEKGDIPEGYSVSREKKERFSLILESASTNQTSMYLCASSLAGGLATNEKLFFGSGTQLSVL.

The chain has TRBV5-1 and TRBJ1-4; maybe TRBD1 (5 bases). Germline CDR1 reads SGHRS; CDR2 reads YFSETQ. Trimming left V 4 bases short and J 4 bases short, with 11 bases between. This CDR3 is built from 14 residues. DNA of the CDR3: TGCGCCAGCAGCCTCCGGGGCCTTAATGAAAAACTGTTTTTT. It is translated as CASSLRGLNEKLFF.